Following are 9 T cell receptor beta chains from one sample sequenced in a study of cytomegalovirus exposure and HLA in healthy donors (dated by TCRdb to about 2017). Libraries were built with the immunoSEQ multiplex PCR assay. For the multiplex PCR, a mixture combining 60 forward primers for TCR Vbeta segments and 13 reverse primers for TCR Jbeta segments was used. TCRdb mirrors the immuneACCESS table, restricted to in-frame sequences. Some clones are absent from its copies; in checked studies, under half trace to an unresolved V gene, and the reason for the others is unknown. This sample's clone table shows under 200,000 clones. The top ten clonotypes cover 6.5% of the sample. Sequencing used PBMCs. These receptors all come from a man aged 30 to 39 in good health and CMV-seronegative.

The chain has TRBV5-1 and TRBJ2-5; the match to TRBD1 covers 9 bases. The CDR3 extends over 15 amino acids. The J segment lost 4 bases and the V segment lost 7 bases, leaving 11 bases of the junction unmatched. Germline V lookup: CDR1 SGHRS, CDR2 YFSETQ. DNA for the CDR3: TGCGCCAGCGCCAGACAGGGGGGTGCGCGAGAGACCCAGTACTTC. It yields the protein CASARQGGARETQYF.

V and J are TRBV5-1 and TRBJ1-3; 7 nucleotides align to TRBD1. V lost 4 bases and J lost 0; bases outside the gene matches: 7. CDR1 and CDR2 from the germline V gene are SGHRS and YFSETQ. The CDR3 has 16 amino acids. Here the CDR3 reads CASSPGQESSGNTIYF. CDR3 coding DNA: TGCGCCAGCAGCCCCGGACAGGAATCCTCTGGAAACACCATATATTTT.

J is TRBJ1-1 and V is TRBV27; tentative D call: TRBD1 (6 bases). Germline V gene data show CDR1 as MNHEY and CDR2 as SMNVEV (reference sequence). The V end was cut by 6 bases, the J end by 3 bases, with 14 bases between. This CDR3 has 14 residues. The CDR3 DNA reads TGTGCCAGCAGGAGTTTGGGGACATACACTGAAGCTTTCTTT. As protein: CASRSLGTYTEAFF.

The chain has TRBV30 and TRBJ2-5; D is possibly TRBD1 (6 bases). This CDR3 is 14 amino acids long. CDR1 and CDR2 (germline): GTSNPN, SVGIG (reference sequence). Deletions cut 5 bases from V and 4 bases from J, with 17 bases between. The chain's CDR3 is CAWRLAGAGETQYF. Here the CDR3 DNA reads TGTGCCTGGCGCCTAGCAGGGGCAGGAGAGACCCAGTACTTC.

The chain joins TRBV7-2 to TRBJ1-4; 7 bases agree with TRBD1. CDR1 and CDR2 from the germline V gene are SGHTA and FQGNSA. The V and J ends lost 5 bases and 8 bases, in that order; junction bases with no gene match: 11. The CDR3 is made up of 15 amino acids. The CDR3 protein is CASSPRQGGGEKLFF. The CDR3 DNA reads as TGTGCCAGCAGCCCCCGACAGGGAGGAGGGGAAAAACTGTTTTTT.

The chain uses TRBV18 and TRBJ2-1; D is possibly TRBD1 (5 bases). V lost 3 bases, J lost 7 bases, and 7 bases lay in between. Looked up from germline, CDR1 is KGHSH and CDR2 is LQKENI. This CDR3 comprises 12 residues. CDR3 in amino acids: CASSPQGNEQFF. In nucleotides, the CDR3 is TGTGCCAGCTCACCTCAGGGAAATGAGCAGTTCTTC.

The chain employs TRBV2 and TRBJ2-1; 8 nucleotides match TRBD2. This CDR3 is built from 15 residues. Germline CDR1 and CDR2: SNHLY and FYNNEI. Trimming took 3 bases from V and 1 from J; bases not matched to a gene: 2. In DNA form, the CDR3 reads TGTGCCAGCAGTGATACGGGAGGGTCCTACAATGAGCAGTTCTTC. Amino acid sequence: CASSDTGGSYNEQFF.

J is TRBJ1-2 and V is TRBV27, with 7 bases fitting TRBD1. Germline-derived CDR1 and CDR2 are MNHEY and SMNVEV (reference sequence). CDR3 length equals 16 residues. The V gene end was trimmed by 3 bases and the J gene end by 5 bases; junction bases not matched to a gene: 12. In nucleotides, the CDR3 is TGTGCCAGCAGTTTTAAGGGGGCAGGAGAGCGATATGGCTACACCTTC. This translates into CASSFKGAGERYGYTF.

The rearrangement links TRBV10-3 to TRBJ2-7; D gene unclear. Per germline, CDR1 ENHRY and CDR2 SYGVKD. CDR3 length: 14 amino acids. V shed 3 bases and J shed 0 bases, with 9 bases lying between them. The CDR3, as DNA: TGTGCCATCAGTGATTCGAAGAGCTCCTACGAGCAGTACTTC. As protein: CAISDSKSSYEQYF.